This T cell receptor (beta chain) comes out of a study of shared clonotypes between healthy human individuals. The V and J ends lost 5 bases and 3 bases, in that order; junction bases with no gene match: 3. CDR3 length equals 13 residues. The V gene's germline CDR1 is MNHEY and CDR2 SMNVEV (reference sequence). The data were produced by immunoSEQ multiplex PCR, yet TCRdb's version contains in-frame clones alone and is incomplete. The repertoire holds 2,500,000 or so clones, with 80% to 95% as singletons. The TCR comes from a man aged 18 to 29 in good health. Some clones in this sample may be carry-over from other donors' samples. Sequences were obtained from naive CD4+ T cells from PBMCs. Subset meaning: CD45RA+ positively selected. V usage is TRBV27 and J usage is TRBJ1-1, with TRBD1 matching 7 bases. The CDR3 nucleotides read TGTGCCAGCAGTATAAGGGGGCACACTGAAGCTTTCTTT. Protein product: CASSIRGHTEAFF.